The source of this TCR beta chain is a study of cytomegalovirus exposure and HLA in healthy donors. Study information: Genetic ancestry analysis placed over 75% of the roughly 400 donors that were genotyped in the Caucasian-associated cluster.

Study-level results: There were a few CMV-associated chains whose specificity for CMV antigens was confirmed in vitro.

Vbeta (60) and Jbeta (13) primers were used in the PCR. Sequencing used immunoSEQ multiplex PCR; TCRdb keeps in-frame clones, though not all of them. The table includes about 68,000 clones, around four fifths detected once. Turning to this clone: Its antigen is currently unknown.

Source material: PBMCs. The TCR sequence derives from a human donor in good health.

In DNA form, the CDR3 reads TGTGCCACCAGCAATTTACAGGGCGATTGGGGTGATGGCTACACCTTC. It is translated as CATSNLQGDWGDGYTF. The genes are TRBV15 and TRBJ1-2; D may be TRBD1 (6 bases). Germline V gene data show CDR1 as LNHNV and CDR2 as YYDKDF (reference sequence). CDR3 length equals 16 residues. V lost 4 bases and J 6 bases, leaving 21 bases between the germline ends. Full variable domain (remainder filled in from reference TRBV15 and TRBJ1-2): DAMVIQNPRYQVTQFGKPVTLSCSQTLNHNVMYWYQQKSSQAPKLLFHYYDKDFNNEADTPDNFQSRRPNTSFCFLDIRSPGLGDTAMYLCATSNLQGDWGDGYTFGSGTRLTVV.